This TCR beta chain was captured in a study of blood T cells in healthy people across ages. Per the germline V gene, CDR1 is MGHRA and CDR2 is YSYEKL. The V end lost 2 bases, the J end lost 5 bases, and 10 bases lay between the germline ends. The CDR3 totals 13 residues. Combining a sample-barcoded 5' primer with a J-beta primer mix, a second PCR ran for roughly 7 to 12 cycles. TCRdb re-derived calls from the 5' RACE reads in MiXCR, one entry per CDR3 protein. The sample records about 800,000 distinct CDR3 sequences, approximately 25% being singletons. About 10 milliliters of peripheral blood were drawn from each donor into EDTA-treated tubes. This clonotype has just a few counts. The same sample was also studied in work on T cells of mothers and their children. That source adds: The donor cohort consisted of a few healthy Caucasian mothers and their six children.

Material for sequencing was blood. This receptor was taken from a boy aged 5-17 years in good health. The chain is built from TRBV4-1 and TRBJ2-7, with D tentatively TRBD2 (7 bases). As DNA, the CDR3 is TGCGCCAGCAGCCAACAGGGGAGGGACGAGCAGTACTTC. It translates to CASSQQGRDEQYF.